The 14 T cell receptor beta chains below come from one sample, sequenced in a study of blood T cell repertoires in COVID-19. Profiled with immunoSEQ multiplex PCR; TCRdb holds only in-frame clones, not every one. Here the sample spans hundreds of thousands of clones, 80% to 85% being singletons. Sequencing was done on a sample of peripheral blood. These receptors originate from a man aged 30 to 39 with active or convalescent COVID-19.

The J gene is TRBJ2-7, the V gene TRBV10-3; a possible D gene is TRBD1 (6 bases). The CDR3 has 14 amino acids. Looked up from germline, CDR1 is ENHRY and CDR2 is SYGVKD. V lost 8 bases, J lost 6 bases, and 20 bases lay in between. Here the CDR3 DNA reads TGTGCCATCGGGCTAGGGCAGGGGCTGGGCGAGCAGTACTTC. This translates into CAIGLGQGLGEQYF.

This chain connects TRBV12-3 or TRBV12-4 to TRBJ1-5; D is unclear. Trimming took off 5 bases at V and 4 bases at J, with 9 bases between the two ends. This CDR3 spans 13 amino acids. Written as DNA, the CDR3 is TGTGCCAGCAGTAAGAGAGAGAATCAGCCCCAGCATTTT. Translating it yields CASSKRENQPQHF.

CDR3 DNA sequence: TGTGCCAGCAGACCGGACAGGGCTGGAAACACCATATATTTT. Translation: CASRPDRAGNTIYF. The V gene is TRBV6-6, the J gene TRBJ1-3; 8 nucleotides match TRBD1. V was pared by 6 bases and J by 2 bases, with 3 bases of the junction left unmatched. The CDR3 is 14 residues long. Looked up from germline, CDR1 is MNHNY and CDR2 is SVGAGI (reference sequence).

V usage is TRBV6-5 and J usage is TRBJ2-2, with 7 bases identical to TRBD2. The CDR3 consists of 15 residues. Looked up from germline, CDR1 is MNHEY and CDR2 is SVGAGI. Germline trimming cut 3 bases from V and 5 bases from J; bases unmatched to any gene: 6. Here the CDR3 DNA reads TGTGCCAGCAGTTATCTAGCGGAGATAACCGGGGAGCTGTTTTTT. Translating gives CASSYLAEITGELFF.

The chain couples TRBV19 to TRBJ1-6, with D perhaps matching TRBD1 (5 bases). The length of the CDR3 is 15 residues. Per the germline V gene, CDR1 is LNHDA and CDR2 is SQIVND (reference sequence). Trimming cost V 7 bases and J 8 bases, with 18 bases left between them. CDR3 coding DNA: TGTGCCAGTACAAGGATGGAGGGAGGGGATTCACCCCTCCACTTT. It specifies CASTRMEGGDSPLHF.

In DNA form, the CDR3 reads TGCGCCAGCAGCCAAGTTCGACAGGCGCTCTATGGCTACACCTTC. Translation gives CASSQVRQALYGYTF. The V and J genes are TRBV4-3 and TRBJ1-2, with TRBD1 as a possible D gene (6 bases). The CDR3 contains 15 residues. Germline-derived CDR1 and CDR2 are LGHNA and YSLEER. Between the trimmed V and J ends, which lost 1 base and 4 bases, there was a span of 13 bases.

The V call is TRBV11-2, the J call TRBJ1-1; unclear D gene. V dropped 3 bases and J dropped 2 bases, with 7 bases sitting between them. The V gene's germline CDR1 is SGHAT and CDR2 FQNNGV. The CDR3 consists of 13 residues. CDR3: CASSLRVNTEAFF. The CDR3 nucleotides read TGTGCCAGCAGCTTGAGGGTAAACACTGAAGCTTTCTTT.

The chain is built from TRBV12-3 or TRBV12-4 and TRBJ2-7; 9 bases agree with TRBD1. With V trimmed by 3 bases and J by 3 bases, 0 bases remained unmatched. CDR3 length equals 13 residues. CDR3 protein: CASSLGQGYEQYF. In DNA, the CDR3 is TGTGCCAGCAGTTTGGGACAGGGCTACGAGCAGTACTTC.

The chain is built from TRBV7-3 and TRBJ2-1; no reliable D call. V gave up 0 bases and J gave up 7 bases, with 13 bases separating them. The CDR3 runs to 15 residues. Germline CDR1 reads SGHTA; CDR2 reads FQGTGA. In DNA, the CDR3 is TGTGCCAGCAGCTTAACGAGTCTAGTTGGGAATGAGCAGTTCTTC. Translating gives CASSLTSLVGNEQFF.

The rearrangement joins TRBV19 to TRBJ2-3; weak D call: TRBD1 (6 bases). Trimming shortened V by 3 bases and J by 4 bases, and 8 bases separated the two germline ends. The CDR3 has 13 amino acids. Per the germline V gene, CDR1 is LNHDA and CDR2 is SQIVND (reference sequence). This CDR3 is CASSIGGPDTQYF. CDR3 sequence (DNA): TGTGCCAGTAGTATTGGGGGCCCAGATACGCAGTATTTT.

The V and J genes are TRBV29-1 and TRBJ1-4; D gene uncertain. CDR3 length equals 13 residues. V gave up 7 bases and J gave up 8 bases, with 17 bases separating them. Germline values: CDR1 SQVTM, CDR2 ANQGSEA. DNA for the CDR3: TGCAGCGCCAAAAGTGGTGAGAACGAAAAACTGTTTTTT. This sequence encodes CSAKSGENEKLFF.

The chain carries TRBV18 and TRBJ2-1; 10 bases are shared with TRBD1. Germline V gene data show CDR1 as KGHSH and CDR2 as LQKENI. The J segment lost 7 bases and the V segment lost 4 bases, leaving 19 bases of the junction unmatched. CDR3 size: 19 residues. CDR3 in DNA: TGTGCCAGCTCACTACAAACTACAGCAGGGACAGGGGTGGTAAATGAGCAGTTCTTC. As protein: CASSLQTTAGTGVVNEQFF. Variable domain in full (rest from reference TRBV18 and TRBJ2-1): NAGVMQNPRHLVRRRGQEARLRCSPMKGHSHVYWYRQLPEEGLKFMVYLQKENIIDESGMPKERFSAEFPKEGPSILRIQQVVRGDSAAYFCASSLQTTAGTGVVNEQFFGPGTRLTVL.

The J gene is TRBJ1-3, the V gene TRBV28, with 10 bases matching TRBD1. There are 17 residues in the CDR3. The V gene end was trimmed by 6 bases and the J gene end by 0 bases; junction bases not matched to a gene: 8. Germline CDR1 MDHEN, CDR2 SYDVKM. The DNA of the CDR3 is TGTGCCAGCAGCCCGGGACAGGGGCCCCTCTCTGGAAACACCATATATTTT. Translation gives CASSPGQGPLSGNTIYF.

This rearrangement joins TRBV6-5 to TRBJ2-3, with TRBD1 identical over 9 bases. From germline, CDR1 is MNHEY and CDR2 SVGAGI. Losses at the gene ends were 5 bases for V and 5 bases for J; bases not matched to a gene: 5. This CDR3 has 14 amino acids. The CDR3 nucleotides read TGTGCCAGCAGTACACAGGGGGCCGGAGATACGCAGTATTTT. It is translated as CASSTQGAGDTQYF.